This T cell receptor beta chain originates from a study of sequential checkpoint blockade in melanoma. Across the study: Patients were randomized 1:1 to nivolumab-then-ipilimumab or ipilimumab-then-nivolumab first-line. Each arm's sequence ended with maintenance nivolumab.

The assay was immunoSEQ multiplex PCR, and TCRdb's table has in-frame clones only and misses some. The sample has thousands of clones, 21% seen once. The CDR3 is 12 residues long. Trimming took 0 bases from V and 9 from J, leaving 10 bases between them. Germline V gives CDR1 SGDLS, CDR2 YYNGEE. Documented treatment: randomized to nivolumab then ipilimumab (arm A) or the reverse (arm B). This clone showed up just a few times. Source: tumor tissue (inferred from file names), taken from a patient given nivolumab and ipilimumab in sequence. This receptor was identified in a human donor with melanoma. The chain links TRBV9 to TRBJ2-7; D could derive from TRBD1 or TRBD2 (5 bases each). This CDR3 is CASSVERGAQYF. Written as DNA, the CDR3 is TGTGCCAGCAGCGTAGAGAGGGGCGCGCAGTACTTC.